This T cell receptor beta chain was recovered during a study of T cell responses to AZD1222 COVID-19 vaccine. Whole-study findings and limits: Females outnumbered males among donors, who were mostly white British; clonal diversity was possibly underestimated. Of spike-specific TCRs, nearly half reportedly target regions left unmutated in variants. Repertoire sampling was restricted to post-peak T cell response timepoints.

The CDR3 is 15 residues long. Per germline, CDR1 SGHKS and CDR2 YYEKEE (reference sequence). With 3 bases removed from V and 4 bases from J, the gap between germline ends came to 16 bases. The method was immunoSEQ multiplex PCR; TCRdb's version includes in-frame clones alone and lacks a portion of them. Among 140,000 to 150,000 clones listed, nearly 90% were seen once. Comments on this clone: As yet, its antigen is unknown.

The sample here was peripheral blood, taken 28 days after the second dose of the MenACWY control vaccine. This sequence joins TRBV5-5 and TRBJ1-2, with TRBD1 as a possible D gene (6 bases). The clonotype was recovered from an adult who received the MenACWY meningococcal vaccine as a control. CDR3 nucleotides: TGTGCCAGCAGCTCAAAAAAACAGGGCTCCTATGGCTACACCTTC. Residues: CASSSKKQGSYGYTF.